The 8 T cell receptor beta chains in this list originate from one sample, sequenced in a study of cytomegalovirus exposure and HLA in healthy donors (dated by TCRdb to the late 2010s). Libraries were prepared through the immunoSEQ multiplex PCR assay. The multiplex PCR relied on a mix of 60 forward primers for TCR Vbeta segments and 13 reverse primers for TCR Jbeta segments. In TCRdb, the immuneACCESS table is reduced to in-frame sequences with V and J assigned. These tables do not hold every clone; where another copy was compared, an unresolved V gene accounts for under half, and the others remain unexplained. Counted in this sample were over 100,000 clones; about 80% of them appeared once. Together, the top ten hold less than 15% of the sample. The sequenced sample was PBMCs. The receptor set was obtained from a woman aged 40 to 50 in good health and CMV-seropositive.

The chain is built from TRBV19 and TRBJ2-5; D may be TRBD2 (5 bases). The V end was cut by 5 bases, the J end by 1 base, with 14 bases between. Germline CDR1 and CDR2: LNHDA and SQIVND (reference sequence). CDR3 size: 15 residues. The CDR3 sequence is CASSSRALSQETQYF. The CDR3 DNA reads as TGTGCCAGTAGTTCGCGGGCCCTTTCCCAAGAGACCCAGTACTTC.

This clone has a handful of counts. The chain links TRBV5-1 to TRBJ1-1; 7 bases match TRBD1. CDR3 size: 15 residues. In germline, CDR1 is SGHRS, CDR2 YFSETQ. The V gene end was trimmed by 4 bases and the J gene end by 4 bases; junction bases not matched to a gene: 10. Written as DNA, the CDR3 is TGCGCCAGCAGCAGATCGACAGGGAGGAGCACTGAAGCTTTCTTT. It yields the protein CASSRSTGRSTEAFF.

The chain links TRBV5-1 to TRBJ2-5; no clear D. Germline V CDR1 and CDR2: SGHRS, YFSETQ. This CDR3 spans 12 amino acids. V dropped 0 bases and J dropped 4 bases, with 4 bases sitting between them. In DNA form, the CDR3 reads TGCGCCAGCAGCTTGGTCTCAGAGACCCAGTACTTC. Protein product: CASSLVSETQYF.

This clone came up a few times. The chain joins TRBV4-2 to TRBJ1-1; 8 bases align to TRBD1. CDR1 is LGHNA and CDR2 is YNFKEQ in the germline V gene. The CDR3 is made up of 15 amino acids. V was pared by 3 bases and J by 10 bases, with 13 bases of the junction left unmatched. DNA of the CDR3: TGTGCCAGCAGCCAGCAGGATGGACAGGGTGGACGAGCTTTCTTT. Protein sequence: CASSQQDGQGGRAFF.

This rearrangement joins TRBV30 to TRBJ2-7, with D hard to call. Germline V CDR1 and CDR2: GTSNPN, SVGIG (reference sequence). The CDR3 is 12 residues long. V was shortened by 3 bases and J by 2 bases, with 8 bases between the two germline ends. The CDR3 region has the DNA TGTGCCTGGAGCTTCCTTCCCTACGAGCAGTACTTC. Its translation: CAWSFLPYEQYF.

This clone showed up just a few times. V usage is TRBV5-4 and J usage is TRBJ2-4, with 7 nucleotides matching TRBD2. V gave up 1 base and J gave up 3 bases; unmatched junction bases: 7. The germline V gene encodes CDR1 SGHNT and CDR2 YYREEE (reference sequence). The CDR3 consists of 16 residues. CDR3 in amino acids: CASSLRSGVGKNIQYF. DNA for the CDR3: TGTGCCAGCAGCTTGAGGAGCGGGGTAGGCAAAAACATTCAGTACTTC.

The rearrangement links TRBV5-1 to TRBJ1-1, with 7 bases lining up with TRBD1. The CDR3 extends over 14 amino acids. The germline V gene encodes CDR1 SGHRS and CDR2 YFSETQ. V dropped 0 bases and J dropped 5; count of bases not matched to a gene: 4. CDR3 region: CASSLGQGRTEAFF. CDR3 nucleotides: TGCGCCAGCAGCTTGGGACAGGGTAGGACTGAAGCTTTCTTT.

The V gene is TRBV30, the J gene TRBJ2-7; a possible D gene is TRBD2 (6 bases). This CDR3 contains 14 residues. The germline gives CDR1 GTSNPN, CDR2 SVGIG (reference sequence). V lost 0 bases and J lost 6, with 15 bases in between. CDR3 coding DNA: TGTGCCTGGAGTGTCATTTCCTCGCGGGGCGAGCAGTACTTC. It is translated as CAWSVISSRGEQYF. Full variable domain (remainder filled in from reference TRBV30 and TRBJ2-7): SQTIHQWPATLVQPVGSPLSLECTVEGTSNPNLYWYRQAAGRGLQLLFYSVGIGQISSEVPQNLSASRPQDRQFILSSKKLLLSDSGFYLCAWSVISSRGEQYFGPGTRLTVT.